The sequence of this T cell receptor (beta chain) was determined in a study of blood T cells in healthy people across ages (dated by TCRdb to about 2015). Regarding the complete study: Template switching captured roughly one uniquely barcoded TCR beta cDNA molecule per two T cells in model experiments. To avoid experimental bias, donors of different ages were randomly spread across the sequencing lanes. Two additional independent replicas of 1 million unique cDNA reads from the same blood draw were analyzed for two donors (one aged 18 to 30 and one aged 80 or older). The donors were split into four age groups: young (average about 15 years), middle-aged (roughly 39), aged (approximately 60) and long-lived (approximately 89). Using deep sequencing normalized with unique cDNA molecular identifiers, the study measured how TCR beta repertoire diversity changes with age.

What the authors observed across the whole study: Donor CMV infection status was unknown, potentially confounding age-related changes in expanded clonotypes. Compared with the aged group, the long-lived group had more naive CD4+ T cells, fewer expanded clones and increased TCR diversity, suggesting age selection. Estimates of total diversity based on one million sequenced T cells were regarded as lower bounds and as underestimates. Since profiling was done on bulk unsorted PBMCs, naive and antigen-experienced compartments could not be conclusively compared. As age increased, observed TCR beta diversity per million T cells dropped in a roughly linear way, and a significant reduction was already evident by age 40. The percentage of naive T cells measured by flow cytometry correlated strongly with observed TCR beta diversity.

The donors were roughly 39 Caucasian individuals from Russia, aged 6 to 90 years, who were systemically healthy. Ten milliliters of peripheral blood were drawn from each donor into EDTA-treated Vacutainer tubes. PBMCs were isolated by Ficoll-Paque density-gradient centrifugation, with at least 7 million obtained per sample. Trizol reagent was used to extract total RNA from the PBMCs, yielding at least 6 micrograms per sample. The percentages of naive CD45RAhigh/CD27high T cells were determined by flow cytometry on a PBMC aliquot from every donor. Library preparation employed 5' RACE. The sequencer was an Illumina HiSeq 2500. A second PCR of about 7 to 12 cycles was run with a J-beta primer mix and a sample-barcoded 5' primer. Each TCR beta cDNA molecule received a unique molecular identifier from a template-switch 5' adaptor carrying 12 random nucleotides. Each sample yielded at least 2.5 million CDR3-containing paired-end reads. The Mint cDNA synthesis kit, primed by a TRBC-specific oligonucleotide, was used to synthesize first-strand cDNA from all RNA. After uracil-DNA glycosylase treatment, a first 18-cycle PCR used universal primers M1SS and BC2_uni_R on all cDNA. As for the original processing: For normalization, 1 million high-quality reads were randomly selected from each sample, with every read carrying a distinct molecular identifier. Reads sharing molecular identifiers were discarded rather than binned into consensus sequences. MiTCR, with a Q25 quality threshold and the strictest error-elimination algorithm, was used for CDR3 identification, clonotype clustering and error correction. Lower-bound total TCR beta diversity was estimated with a nonparametric unseen species model using Euler transformation. TCRdb reworked the public reads: Q25 trimming with fastp, MiXCR clone assembly, productive beta chains retained. Each CDR3 protein appears once, grouped with its most common genes and DNA. TCRdb's processing, not the authors' own work, is the source of the V and J calls. Across this sample there are roughly 2 million distinct CDR3 sequences, with just under 50% seen only once. The ten biggest clones cover 2.1% of the sample.

Comment on this clonotype: Its antigen is still unknown. The input lacks base qualities; no much larger clone sits a single base away.

This clonotype originated in a woman aged 40-49 years in good health. The specimen was blood.

The sequenced DNA: TGTGCCAGCAAAAGGGCAGCGGGGAAAGAGACCCAGTACTTC. Translation gives CASKRAAGKETQYF. Recombination connected TRBV28 to TRBJ2-5; TRBD2 matches 7 bases in the middle. For this chain, trimming is 7 bases at the V end and 3 bases at the J end, and the number of junction bases without a gene match is 8. The CDR3 contains 14 residues, cysteine and phenylalanine counted. Of the read, only the CDR3 DNA is kept; its 42 bases are in frame from base 1. According to the germline V gene, CDR1 reads MDHEN and CDR2 reads SYDVKM. With the rest looked up from the reference TRBV28 and TRBJ2-5 genes rather than sequenced, the full variable domain is DVKVTQSSRYLVKRTGEKVFLECVQDMDHENMFWYRQDPGLGLRLIYFSYDVKMKEKGDIPEGYSVSREKKERFSLILESASTNQTSMYLCASKRAAGKETQYFGPGTRLLVL.